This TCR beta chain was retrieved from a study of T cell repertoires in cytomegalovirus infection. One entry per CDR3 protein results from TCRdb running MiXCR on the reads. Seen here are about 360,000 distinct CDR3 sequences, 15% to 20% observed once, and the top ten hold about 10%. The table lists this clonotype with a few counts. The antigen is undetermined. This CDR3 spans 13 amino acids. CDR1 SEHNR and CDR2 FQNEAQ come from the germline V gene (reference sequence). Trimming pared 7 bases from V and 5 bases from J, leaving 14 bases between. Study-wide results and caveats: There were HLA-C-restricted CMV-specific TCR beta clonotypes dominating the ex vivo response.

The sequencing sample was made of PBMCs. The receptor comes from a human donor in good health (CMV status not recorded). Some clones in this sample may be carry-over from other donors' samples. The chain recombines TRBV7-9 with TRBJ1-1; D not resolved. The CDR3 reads CASIPPSGTEAFF. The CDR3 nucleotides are TGTGCCAGCATCCCCCCATCGGGGACTGAAGCTTTCTTT.